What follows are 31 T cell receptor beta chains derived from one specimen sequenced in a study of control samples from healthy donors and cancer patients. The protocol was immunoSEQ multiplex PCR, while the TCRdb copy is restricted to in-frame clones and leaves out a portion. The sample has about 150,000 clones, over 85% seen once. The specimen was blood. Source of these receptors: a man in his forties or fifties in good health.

The DNA of the CDR3 is TGTGCCAGCTCACCGGGCGGGGGGTCCTACGAGCAGTACTTC. Amino acid sequence: CASSPGGGSYEQYF. The chain is built from TRBV18 and TRBJ2-7; TRBD2 aligns across 8 bases. The CDR3 covers 14 residues. Unmatched junction bases numbered 2, after V lost 3 bases and J lost 1 base. Germline V gives CDR1 KGHSH, CDR2 LQKENI.

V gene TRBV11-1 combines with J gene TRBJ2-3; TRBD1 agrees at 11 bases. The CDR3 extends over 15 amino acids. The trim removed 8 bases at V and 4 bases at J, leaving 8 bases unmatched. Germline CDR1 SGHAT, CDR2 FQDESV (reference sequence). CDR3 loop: CASGSGTGGADTQYF. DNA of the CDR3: TGTGCCAGCGGATCCGGGACAGGGGGTGCAGATACGCAGTATTTT.

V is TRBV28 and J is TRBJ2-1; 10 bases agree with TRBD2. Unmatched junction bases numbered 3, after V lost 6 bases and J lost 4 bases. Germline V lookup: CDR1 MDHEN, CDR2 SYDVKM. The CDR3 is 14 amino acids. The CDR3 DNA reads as TGTGCCAGCAGAGCGGGAGGGGGGTACAATGAGCAGTTCTTC. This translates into CASRAGGGYNEQFF.

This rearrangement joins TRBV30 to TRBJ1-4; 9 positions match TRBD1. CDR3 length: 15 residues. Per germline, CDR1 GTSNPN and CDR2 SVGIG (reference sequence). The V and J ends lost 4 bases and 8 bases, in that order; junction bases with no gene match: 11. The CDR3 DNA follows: TGTGCCTGGACCTCCGGACAGGGGCTTTGGGAAAAACTGTTTTTT. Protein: CAWTSGQGLWEKLFF. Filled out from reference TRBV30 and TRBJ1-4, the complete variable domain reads SQTIHQWPATLVQPVGSPLSLECTVEGTSNPNLYWYRQAAGRGLQLLFYSVGIGQISSEVPQNLSASRPQDRQFILSSKKLLLSDSGFYLCAWTSGQGLWEKLFFGSGTQLSVL.

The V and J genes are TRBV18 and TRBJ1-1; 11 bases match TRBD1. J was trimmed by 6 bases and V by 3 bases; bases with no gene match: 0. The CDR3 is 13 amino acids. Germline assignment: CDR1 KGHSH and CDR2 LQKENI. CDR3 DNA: TGTGCCAGCTCACCGGGACAGGGGGCTGAAGCTTTCTTT. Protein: CASSPGQGAEAFF.

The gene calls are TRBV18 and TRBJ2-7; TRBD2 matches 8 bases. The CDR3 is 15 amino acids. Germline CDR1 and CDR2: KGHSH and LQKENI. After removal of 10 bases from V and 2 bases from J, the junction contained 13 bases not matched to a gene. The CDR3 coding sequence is TGTGCCACCGCCGCTCTGGCGGGAGGTGCCTACGAGCAGTACTTC. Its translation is CATAALAGGAYEQYF.

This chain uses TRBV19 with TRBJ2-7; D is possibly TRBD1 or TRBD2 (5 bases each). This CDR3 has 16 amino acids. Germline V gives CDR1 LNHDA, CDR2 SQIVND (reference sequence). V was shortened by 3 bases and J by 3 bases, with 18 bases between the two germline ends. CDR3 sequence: CASSIVHQGTGYEQYF. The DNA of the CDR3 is TGTGCCAGTAGTATCGTACACCAAGGGACGGGCTACGAGCAGTACTTC.

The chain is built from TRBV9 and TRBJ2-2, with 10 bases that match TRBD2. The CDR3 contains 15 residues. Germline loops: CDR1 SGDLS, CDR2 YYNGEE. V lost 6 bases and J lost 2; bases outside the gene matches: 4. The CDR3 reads CASTRTSGNTGELFF. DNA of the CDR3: TGTGCCAGCACCCGGACTAGCGGCAACACCGGGGAGCTGTTTTTT.

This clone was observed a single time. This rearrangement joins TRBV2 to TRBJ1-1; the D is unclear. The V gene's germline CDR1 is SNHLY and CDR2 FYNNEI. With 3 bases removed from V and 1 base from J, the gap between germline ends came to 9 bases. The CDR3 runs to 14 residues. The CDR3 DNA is TGTGCCAGCAGTGAGCGGGTATCGAACACTGAAGCTTTCTTT. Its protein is CASSERVSNTEAFF.

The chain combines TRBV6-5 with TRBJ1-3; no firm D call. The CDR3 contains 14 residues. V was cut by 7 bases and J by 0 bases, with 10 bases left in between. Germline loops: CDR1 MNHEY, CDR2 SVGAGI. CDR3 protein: CASNRTDSGNTIYF. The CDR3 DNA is TGTGCCAGCAACCGAACAGACTCTGGAAACACCATATATTTT.

As DNA, the CDR3 is TGTGCCAGCAGCCTCACAAGGGGGAGTAAAGCTTTCTTT. As protein: CASSLTRGSKAFF. The chain links TRBV14 to TRBJ1-1, with a tentative D call TRBD1 (6 bases). CDR3 length: 13 residues. V shed 4 bases and J shed 9 bases, with 15 bases lying between them. Germline V lookup: CDR1 SGHDN, CDR2 FVKESK.

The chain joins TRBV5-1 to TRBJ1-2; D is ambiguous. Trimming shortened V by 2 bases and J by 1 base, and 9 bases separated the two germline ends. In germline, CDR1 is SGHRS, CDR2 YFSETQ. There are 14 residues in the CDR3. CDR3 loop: CASSLEQLNYGYTF. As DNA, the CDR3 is TGCGCCAGCAGCTTAGAACAGCTTAACTATGGCTACACCTTC.

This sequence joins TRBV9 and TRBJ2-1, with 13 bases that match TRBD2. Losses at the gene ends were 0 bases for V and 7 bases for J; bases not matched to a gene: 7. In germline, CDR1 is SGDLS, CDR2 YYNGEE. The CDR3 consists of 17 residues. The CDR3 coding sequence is TGTGCCAGCAGCGTAGGGTGGGGACTAGCGGGGACAAATGAGCAGTTCTTC. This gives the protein CASSVGWGLAGTNEQFF.

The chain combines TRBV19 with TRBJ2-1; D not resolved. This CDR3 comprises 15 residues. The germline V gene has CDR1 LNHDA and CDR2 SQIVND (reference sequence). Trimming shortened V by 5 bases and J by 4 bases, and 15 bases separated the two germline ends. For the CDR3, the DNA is TGTGCCAGTAGTCCATCTCGGACCTATTACAATGAGCAGTTCTTC. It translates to CASSPSRTYYNEQFF.

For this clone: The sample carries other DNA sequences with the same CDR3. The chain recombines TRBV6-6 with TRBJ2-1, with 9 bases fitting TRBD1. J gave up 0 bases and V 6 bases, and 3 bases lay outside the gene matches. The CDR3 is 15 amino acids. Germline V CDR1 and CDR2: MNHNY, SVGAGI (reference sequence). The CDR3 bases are TGTGCCAGCAGACAGGACAGGGGCTCCTACAATGAGCAGTTCTTC. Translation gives CASRQDRGSYNEQFF.

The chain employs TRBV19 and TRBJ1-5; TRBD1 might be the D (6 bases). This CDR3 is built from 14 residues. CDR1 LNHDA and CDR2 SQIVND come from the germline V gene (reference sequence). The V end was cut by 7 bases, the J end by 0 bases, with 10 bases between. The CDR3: CASTSGASNQPQHF. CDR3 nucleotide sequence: TGTGCCAGTACCTCAGGGGCTAGCAATCAGCCCCAGCATTTT.

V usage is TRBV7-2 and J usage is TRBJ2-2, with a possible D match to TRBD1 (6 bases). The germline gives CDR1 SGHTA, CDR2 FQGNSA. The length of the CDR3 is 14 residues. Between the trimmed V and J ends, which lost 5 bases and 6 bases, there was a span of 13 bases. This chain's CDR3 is CASSPDRWSGELFF. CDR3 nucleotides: TGTGCCAGCAGCCCTGACAGGTGGTCCGGGGAGCTGTTTTTT.

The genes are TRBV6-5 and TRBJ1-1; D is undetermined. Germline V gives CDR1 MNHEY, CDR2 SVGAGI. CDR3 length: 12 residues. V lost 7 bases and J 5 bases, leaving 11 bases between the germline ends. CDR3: CASTNMETEAFF. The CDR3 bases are TGTGCCAGCACCAATATGGAGACTGAAGCTTTCTTT.

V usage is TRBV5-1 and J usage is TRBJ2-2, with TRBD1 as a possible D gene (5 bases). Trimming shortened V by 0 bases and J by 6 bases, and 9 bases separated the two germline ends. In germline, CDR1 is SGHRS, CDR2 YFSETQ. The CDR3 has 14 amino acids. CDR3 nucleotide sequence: TGCGCCAGCAGCTTGGGTAGGGGTGCCGGGGAGCTGTTTTTT. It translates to CASSLGRGAGELFF.

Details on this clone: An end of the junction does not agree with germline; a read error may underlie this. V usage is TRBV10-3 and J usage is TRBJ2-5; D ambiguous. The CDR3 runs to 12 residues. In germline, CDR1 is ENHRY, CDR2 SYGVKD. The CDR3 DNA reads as TGTGCCATCAGTGAGTCGCAAGGGACCCAGTACTTC. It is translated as CAISESQGTQYF.

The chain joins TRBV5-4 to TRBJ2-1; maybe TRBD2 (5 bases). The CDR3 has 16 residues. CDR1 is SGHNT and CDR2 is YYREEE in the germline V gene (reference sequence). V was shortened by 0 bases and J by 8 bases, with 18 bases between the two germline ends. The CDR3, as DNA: TGTGCCAGCAGCTTGGCCTTAGCGTACATGAGCGATGAGCAGTTCTTC. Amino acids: CASSLALAYMSDEQFF.

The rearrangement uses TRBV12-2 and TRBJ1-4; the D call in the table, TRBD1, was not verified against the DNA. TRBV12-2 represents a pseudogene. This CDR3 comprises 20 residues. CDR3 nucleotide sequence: TGTGCAAGTCGCCGACCTGCTAGGAACAGGGAGAGGTGGGCTAATGAAAAACTGTTTTTT. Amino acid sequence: CASRRPARNRERWANEKLFF.

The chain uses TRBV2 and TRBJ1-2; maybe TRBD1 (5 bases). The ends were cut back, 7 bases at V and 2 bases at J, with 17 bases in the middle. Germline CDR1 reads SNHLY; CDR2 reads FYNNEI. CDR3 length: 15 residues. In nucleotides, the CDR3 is TGTGCCAGCACGTCGGGACTCCAATCGAACTATGGCTACACCTTC. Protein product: CASTSGLQSNYGYTF.

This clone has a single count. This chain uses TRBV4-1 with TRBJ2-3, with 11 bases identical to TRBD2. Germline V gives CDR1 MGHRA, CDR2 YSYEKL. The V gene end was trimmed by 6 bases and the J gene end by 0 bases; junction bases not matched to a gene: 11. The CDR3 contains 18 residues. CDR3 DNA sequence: TGCGCCAGCAGAGGGGTTAGCGGGAGGGCGGGGAGCACAGATACGCAGTATTTT. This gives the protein CASRGVSGRAGSTDTQYF.

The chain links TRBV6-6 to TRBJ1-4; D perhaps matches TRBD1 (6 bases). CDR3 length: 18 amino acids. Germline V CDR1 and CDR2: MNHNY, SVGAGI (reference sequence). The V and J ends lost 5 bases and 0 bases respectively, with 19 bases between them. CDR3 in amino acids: CASSQTGPPLSTNEKLFF. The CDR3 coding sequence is TGTGCCAGCAGTCAAACAGGGCCCCCGCTATCAACTAATGAAAAACTGTTTTTT.

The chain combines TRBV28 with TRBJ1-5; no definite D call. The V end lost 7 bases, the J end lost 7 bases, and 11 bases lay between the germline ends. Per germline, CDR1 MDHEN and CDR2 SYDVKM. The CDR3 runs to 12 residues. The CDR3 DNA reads TGTGCCAGCAAAACGATAGGGCAGCCCCAGCATTTT. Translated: CASKTIGQPQHF.

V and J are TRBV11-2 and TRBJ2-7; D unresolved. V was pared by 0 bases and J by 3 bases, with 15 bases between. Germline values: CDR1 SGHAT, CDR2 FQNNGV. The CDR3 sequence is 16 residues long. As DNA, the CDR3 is TGTGCCAGCAGCTTAGATCGTTCAGAAATTGGCTACGAGCAGTACTTC. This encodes CASSLDRSEIGYEQYF.

For the CDR3, the DNA is TGTGCCAGCAGTTACCGGGGTCGACTGAATGAAAAACTGTTTTTT. Translated: CASSYRGRLNEKLFF. This chain joins TRBV6-5 and TRBJ1-4; D is ambiguous. Germline CDR1 reads MNHEY; CDR2 reads SVGAGI. This CDR3 comprises 15 residues. V was cut by 2 bases and J by 5 bases, with 12 bases left in between.

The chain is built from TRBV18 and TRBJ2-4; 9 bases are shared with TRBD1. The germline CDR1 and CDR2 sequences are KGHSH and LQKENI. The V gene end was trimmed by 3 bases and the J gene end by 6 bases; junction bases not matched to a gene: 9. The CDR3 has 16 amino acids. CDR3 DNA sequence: TGTGCCAGCTCACCCCCGGTGGGACAGGGAGGAAACATTCAGTACTTC. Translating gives CASSPPVGQGGNIQYF.

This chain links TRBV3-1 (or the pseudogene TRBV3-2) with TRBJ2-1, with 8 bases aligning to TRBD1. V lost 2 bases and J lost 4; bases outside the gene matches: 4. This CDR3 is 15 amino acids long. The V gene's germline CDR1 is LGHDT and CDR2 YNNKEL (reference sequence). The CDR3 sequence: CASSQSGGAYNEQFF. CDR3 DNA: TGTGCCAGCAGCCAATCAGGGGGCGCGTACAATGAGCAGTTCTTC.

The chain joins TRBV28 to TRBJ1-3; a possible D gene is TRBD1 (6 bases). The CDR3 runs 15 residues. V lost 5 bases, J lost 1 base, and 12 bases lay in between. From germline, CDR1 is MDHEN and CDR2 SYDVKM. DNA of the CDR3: TGTGCCAGCAGTCCCCTAGGGGGTTCTGGAAACACCATATATTTT. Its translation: CASSPLGGSGNTIYF.